This TCR beta chain was recorded in a study of blood T cell repertoires in COVID-19. Germline V gene data show CDR1 as KGHDR and CDR2 as SFDVKD. CDR3 size: 18 residues. V shed 8 bases and J 8 bases; nucleotides not matched to a gene: 17. Profiling relied on immunoSEQ multiplex PCR, and the TCRdb table lists in-frame clones only, not all of them. The top ten clones hold around 0.98% of a sample with hundreds of thousands of clones, about 88% of them seen once. J is TRBJ2-2 and V is TRBV24-1, with 12 bases matching TRBD2. This clonotype originated in a woman in her thirties or forties who had recovered from COVID-19. Material: peripheral blood. The CDR3 here is CATTDSPRLAGVPGELFF. For the CDR3, the DNA is TGTGCCACCACCGATTCACCCCGACTAGCGGGAGTTCCGGGGGAGCTGTTTTTT.